Each of the 3 T cell receptor beta chains below was sequenced from the same sample in a study of blood T cell repertoires in COVID-19. Profiling relied on immunoSEQ multiplex PCR, and the TCRdb table lists in-frame clones only, not all of them. The repertoire has some 250,000 clones, approximately 81% of them found once; the top ten carry 4.2%. The sample comprised peripheral blood. Receptors originate from a man aged 55 to 70 with acute or convalescent COVID-19.

The chain links TRBV4-2 to TRBJ2-3, with D unresolved. Deletions cut 1 base from V and 0 bases from J, with 8 bases between. Germline CDR1 reads LGHNA; CDR2 reads YNFKEQ. CDR3 length: 15 amino acids. CDR3 in amino acids: CASSQGAISTDTQYF. CDR3 DNA: TGTGCCAGCAGCCAAGGGGCCATCAGCACAGATACGCAGTATTTT.

V and J are TRBV7-9 and TRBJ2-7; 9 bases line up with TRBD1. This CDR3 is built from 14 residues. The germline CDR1 and CDR2 sequences are SEHNR and FQNEAQ (reference sequence). V lost 5 bases to trimming and J lost 4 bases; unmatched junction nucleotides: 6. CDR3 in amino acids: CASSPRTGEYEQYF. In nucleotides, the CDR3 is TGTGCCAGCAGCCCCCGGACAGGGGAATACGAGCAGTACTTC.

This clone appeared a few times. This sequence joins TRBV12-3 or TRBV12-4 and TRBJ2-7; possible D gene TRBD2, 6 bases. The CDR3 sequence is 13 residues long. Trimming shortened V by 5 bases and J by 8 bases, and 16 bases separated the two germline ends. The CDR3 sequence is CASSLLIGGKQYF. The DNA for the CDR3 is TGTGCCAGCAGTCTTTTGATTGGGGGGAAGCAGTACTTC.